The 12 T cell receptor beta chains in this list originate from one sample, sequenced in a study of T cells after yellow fever vaccination. TCRdb itself ran the 5' RACE reads through MiXCR, one entry per CDR3 protein. The table shows under 500,000 distinct CDR3 sequences, with 15% to 20% occurring only once. The specimen was PBMCs, collected before the yellow fever booster vaccination. These receptors all stem from a man between 18 and 29 years old who received the YFV17D yellow fever vaccine.

This clonotype was counted ten times or more. This chain links TRBV20-1 with TRBJ2-5; either TRBD1 or TRBD2 may supply D (5 bases each). CDR1 and CDR2 from the germline V gene are DFQATT and SNEGSKA (reference sequence). V was clipped by 6 bases and J by 2 bases, with 19 bases between them. CDR3 length: 15 amino acids. The DNA of the CDR3 is TGCAGTGCACGCAAACCCGGGGCTCGACAAGAGACCCAGTACTTC. This gives the protein CSARKPGARQETQYF.

This clonotype was seen a handful of times. The junction departs from the called germline gene at one end, perhaps through a read error. V gene TRBV24-1 combines with J gene TRBJ2-2; D is possibly TRBD2 (5 bases). The length of the CDR3 is 15 residues. Germline V gene lookup returns CDR1 KGHDR and CDR2 SFDVKD. The CDR3 region has the DNA TGTGCCACCAGTGATTTATCCGGGAACCCCGGGGAGCTGTTTTTT. This sequence encodes CATSDLSGNPGELFF.

This clonotype was counted only a few times. The chain links TRBV20-1 to TRBJ1-1; D remains ambiguous. Germline-derived CDR1 and CDR2 are DFQATT and SNEGSKA (reference sequence). The CDR3 has 13 residues. V was pared by 6 bases and J by 2 bases, with 13 bases between. The CDR3 DNA is TGCAGTGCCTTCCGGCCCCCTAACACTGAAGCTTTCTTT. Protein product: CSAFRPPNTEAFF.

The rearrangement joins TRBV4-2 to TRBJ2-3; 7 positions agree with TRBD1. The CDR3 loop spans 16 amino acids. From germline, CDR1 is LGHNA and CDR2 YNFKEQ. V shed 0 bases, J shed 3 bases, and the junction held 6 bases outside the gene matches. The CDR3 DNA is TGTGCCAGCAGCCAAGACAGGGGGACAGTGACAGATACGCAGTATTTT. Its protein is CASSQDRGTVTDTQYF.

This clonotype was detected ten times or more. The chain combines TRBV29-1 with TRBJ2-3; D assignment may be TRBD1 or TRBD2 (5 bases each). CDR3 size: 15 residues. V was shortened by 3 bases and J by 0 bases, with 13 bases between the two germline ends. Germline V lookup: CDR1 SQVTM, CDR2 ANQGSEA. CDR3 residues: CSVEAQGGSTDTQYF. The CDR3 DNA sequence: TGCAGCGTTGAGGCTCAGGGCGGGAGCACAGATACGCAGTATTTT.

This clonotype was seen more than once but under ten times. The chain has TRBV20-1 and TRBJ1-6, with D possibly TRBD1 on 5 matching bases. The CDR3 runs to 13 residues. Germline V lookup: CDR1 DFQATT, CDR2 SNEGSKA (reference sequence). The V and J ends lost 5 bases and 7 bases respectively, with 12 bases between them. Here the CDR3 reads CSAPDRMNSPLHF. The CDR3 bases are TGCAGTGCTCCCGACAGAATGAATTCACCCCTCCACTTT.

This clonotype was seen ten or more times. In nucleotides, the CDR3 is TGTGCCAGCAGTGCCTTTTGGGCAGCGAACACCGGGGAGCTGTTTTTT. It is translated as CASSAFWAANTGELFF. This sequence joins TRBV6-2 or TRBV6-3 and TRBJ2-2; D remains ambiguous. Germline CDR1 and CDR2: MNHEY and SVGEGT. The CDR3 consists of 16 residues. Trimming cost V 5 bases and J 0 bases, with 13 bases left between them.

The chain employs TRBV6-5 and TRBJ2-6; D not certain. This CDR3 contains 13 residues. V lost 6 bases to trimming and J lost 7 bases, with 10 bases between them. Germline V gene lookup returns CDR1 MNHEY and CDR2 SVGAGI. The CDR3 sequence is CASSLLIANVLTF. For the CDR3, the DNA is TGTGCCAGCAGCCTCCTTATAGCCAACGTCCTGACTTTC.

This clonotype was seen a handful of times. The V and J genes are TRBV15 and TRBJ2-7, with D unresolved. The germline V and J ends were trimmed by 0 bases and 5 bases, with 14 bases remaining between them. The germline V gene encodes CDR1 LNHNV and CDR2 YYDKDF (reference sequence). The CDR3 has 15 residues. The CDR3 reads CATSRDLGPGNEQYV. For the CDR3, the DNA is TGTGCCACCAGCAGAGATCTAGGGCCGGGCAACGAGCAGTACGTC.

V is TRBV19 and J is TRBJ1-1; TRBD1 matches at 7 bases. J lost 1 base, V lost 5 bases, and 10 bases had no gene match. Per germline, CDR1 LNHDA and CDR2 SQIVND (reference sequence). The CDR3 totals 16 residues. In DNA, the CDR3 is TGTGCCAGTAGTCCAACCCGGACAGGCGGGAACACTGAAGCTTTCTTT. Translation gives CASSPTRTGGNTEAFF.

This clonotype has a handful of counts. This rearrangement joins TRBV5-5 to TRBJ1-5, with D unclear. CDR3 size: 14 residues. Germline V gene lookup returns CDR1 SGHKS and CDR2 YYEKEE (reference sequence). Between the trimmed V and J ends, which lost 1 base and 7 bases, there was a span of 12 bases. The CDR3 region has the DNA TGTGCCAGCAGCTTGAGGAGGTCTGGGCAGCCCCAGCATTTT. Translating gives CASSLRRSGQPQHF. The full variable domain, completed using reference TRBV5-5 and TRBJ1-5, is DAGVTQSPTHLIKTRGQQVTLRCSPISGHKSVSWYQQVLGQGPQFIFQYYEKEERGRGNFPDRFSARQFPNYSSELNVNALLLGDSALYLCASSLRRSGQPQHFGDGTRLSIL.

This clonotype was seen a few times. This rearrangement joins TRBV20-1 to TRBJ1-5; 9 bases align to TRBD1. This CDR3 spans 17 amino acids. With V trimmed by 2 bases and J by 1 base, 9 bases remained unmatched. Germline V gene lookup returns CDR1 DFQATT and CDR2 SNEGSKA (reference sequence). CDR3: CSARRRQGVWSNQPQHF. CDR3 bases: TGCAGTGCTAGACGGCGACAGGGGGTCTGGAGCAATCAGCCCCAGCATTTT.